The 11 T cell receptor beta chains in this list originate from one sample, sequenced in a study of human T cells and chemical hapten exposure. TCRdb re-derived calls from the RACE reads in MiXCR, one entry per CDR3 protein. The table shows 150,000 to 200,000 distinct CDR3 sequences, with approximately 31% occurring only once. Time point specified: pre-sensitization, week 0. As to treatment: therapeutic diphenylcyclopropenone sensitization with weekly scalp DPC. Source: whole blood, taken in connection with sensitization to the hapten diphenylcyclopropenone (DPC). These receptors were collected from a woman in her thirties with alopecia areata. Some clones in this sample may be carry-over from other donors' samples.

CDR3 amino acids: CASSITGDAGNTIYF. The CDR3 nucleotides read TGTGCCAGCAGCATAACAGGGGACGCTGGAAACACCATATATTTT. The J gene is TRBJ1-3, the V gene TRBV11-2, with 7 bases aligning to TRBD1. With 5 bases clipped from V and 2 bases from J, the junction kept 6 bases outside the gene matches. The CDR3 sequence is 15 residues long. Looked up from germline, CDR1 is SGHAT and CDR2 is FQNNGV.

The chain joins TRBV5-1 to TRBJ1-4, with 8 bases matching TRBD1. The germline gives CDR1 SGHRS, CDR2 YFSETQ. J gave up 5 bases and V 4 bases, and 4 bases lay outside the gene matches. CDR3 length: 14 amino acids. CDR3 sequence: CASSEAGGNEKLFF. DNA for the CDR3: TGCGCCAGCAGCGAGGCAGGGGGCAATGAAAAACTGTTTTTT.

This chain uses TRBV10-3 with TRBJ1-6, with TRBD1 matching over 7 bases. CDR1 is ENHRY and CDR2 is SYGVKD in the germline V gene. The CDR3 runs 14 residues. With 5 bases clipped from V and 7 bases from J, the junction kept 5 bases outside the gene matches. The CDR3 reads CAISRDSVNSPLHF. CDR3 sequence (DNA): TGTGCCATCAGTCGGGACAGCGTCAATTCACCCCTCCACTTT.

This clonotype was observed a few times. The chain uses TRBV6-2 or TRBV6-3 and TRBJ2-4; D is unresolved. The length of the CDR3 is 13 residues. CDR1 is MNHEY and CDR2 is SVGEGT in the germline V gene. Trimming left V 6 bases short and J 3 bases short, with 9 bases between. This chain's CDR3 is CASSREFKNIQYF. The CDR3 nucleotides are TGTGCCAGCAGCCGAGAGTTCAAAAACATTCAGTACTTC.

This clonotype has just a few counts. V gene TRBV10-3 combines with J gene TRBJ1-1; D possibly corresponds to TRBD1 (6 bases). This CDR3 contains 13 residues. The germline gives CDR1 ENHRY, CDR2 SYGVKD. V gave up 3 bases and J gave up 5 bases, with 10 bases separating them. The CDR3 loop is CAISDRGETEAFF. The CDR3 DNA reads TGTGCCATCAGTGACAGGGGAGAGACTGAAGCTTTCTTT.

This clonotype was seen more than once but under ten times. This chain connects TRBV27 to TRBJ1-5, with TRBD1 matching 7 bases. With V trimmed by 8 bases and J by 3 bases, 13 bases remained unmatched. This CDR3 spans 16 amino acids. CDR1 and CDR2 from the germline V gene are MNHEY and SMNVEV (reference sequence). DNA for the CDR3: TGTGCCAGCGGAATCGTAACAGGGGCCTCCAATCAGCCCCAGCATTTT. The encoded protein is CASGIVTGASNQPQHF.

The table lists this clonotype with a few counts. The gene calls are TRBV5-4 and TRBJ2-3; D gene ambiguous. The germline V and J ends were trimmed by 0 bases and 4 bases, with 27 bases remaining between them. This CDR3 has 20 amino acids. Germline V gives CDR1 SGHNT, CDR2 YYREEE (reference sequence). In DNA, the CDR3 is TGTGCCAGCAGCTTGGACTATCTTCCCCGGCCCCTCCCAGGTGCAGATACGCAGTATTTT. Translation: CASSLDYLPRPLPGADTQYF.

The V call is TRBV11-1, the J call TRBJ2-4; D is unclear. The CDR3 runs to 15 residues. V was pared by 2 bases and J by 6 bases, with 14 bases between. Germline V gene lookup returns CDR1 SGHAT and CDR2 FQDESV (reference sequence). CDR3: CASSLWARSRNIQYF. CDR3 in DNA: TGTGCCAGCAGCTTATGGGCTAGGAGTCGAAACATTCAGTACTTC.

The chain links TRBV7-2 to TRBJ2-5, with D uncertain. Germline lookup yields CDR1 SGHTA and CDR2 FQGNSA. V was pared by 0 bases and J by 5 bases, with 7 bases between. The length of the CDR3 is 13 residues. CDR3 amino acids: CASSLAVDETQYF. The CDR3 coding sequence is TGTGCCAGCAGCTTAGCCGTGGACGAGACCCAGTACTTC.

The chain has TRBV6-1 and TRBJ2-3; D unclear. The CDR3 extends over 12 amino acids. Germline-derived CDR1 and CDR2 are MNHNS and SASEGT. The V and J ends lost 2 bases and 5 bases respectively, with 5 bases between them. Here the CDR3 DNA reads TGTGCCAGCAGTGAATACGGAGATACGCAGTATTTT. Translating it yields CASSEYGDTQYF.

The rearrangement uses TRBV12-3 or TRBV12-4 and TRBJ2-7; 8 nucleotides line up with TRBD2. The CDR3 sequence is 16 residues long. The J segment lost 7 bases and the V segment lost 6 bases, leaving 17 bases of the junction unmatched. CDR3 residues: CASSPGTRSSPGEQYF. Here the CDR3 DNA reads TGTGCCAGCAGCCCTGGGACTAGATCCTCTCCGGGGGAGCAGTACTTC.